A selection of T cell receptor beta chains follows, all from one sample in a study of T cell responses to AZD1222 COVID-19 vaccine. Measured with immunoSEQ multiplex PCR; TCRdb has only the in-frame clones, and not every one. The profile shows 150,000 to 200,000 clones, approximately 95% of them singletons. Here the sequenced sample was peripheral blood, taken on day 0 of AZD1222 vaccination. These receptors were taken from an adult in good health. The CDR3 runs from the conserved cysteine through the conserved F or W. D genes are given only for firm matches. Size is stated for part of the rows, as once, few or many counts, or as a class when the clone is expanded.

D gene: -
J gene: TRBJ1-6
clone size: once
V gene: TRBV19
CDR3 protein: CASNPKGNPGSGSPLHF
CDR3 DNA: TGTGCCAGTAATCCGAAGGGGAATCCAGGCTCGGGTTCACCCCTCCACTTT

D gene: -
J gene: TRBJ1-5
clone size: -
V gene: TRBV6-5
CDR3 protein: CATVGGWGNQPQHF
CDR3 DNA: TGTGCCACAGTCGGTGGATGGGGCAATCAGCCCCAGCATTTT

D gene: -
J gene: TRBJ1-2
clone size: -
V gene: TRBV6-2/TRBV6-3
CDR3 protein: CASSDTLVGGGYTF
CDR3 DNA: TGTGCCAGCAGTGACACCCTGGTTGGTGGAGGCTACACCTTC

D gene: TRBD1
J gene: TRBJ1-1
clone size: -
V gene: TRBV27
CDR3 protein: CASSYGQGNTEAFF
CDR3 DNA: TGTGCCAGCAGTTATGGACAGGGGAACACTGAAGCTTTCTTT

D gene: -
J gene: TRBJ1-5
clone size: -
V gene: TRBV5-1
CDR3 protein: CASSLLGGGNQPQHF
CDR3 DNA: TGCGCCAGCAGCTTGCTGGGCGGTGGCAATCAGCCCCAGCATTTT

D gene: -
J gene: TRBJ1-2
clone size: -
V gene: TRBV4-2
CDR3 protein: CASSQTASRGYTF
CDR3 DNA: TGTGCCAGCAGCCAGACAGCCTCCCGAGGCTACACCTTC

D gene: TRBD1
J gene: TRBJ1-5
clone size: -
V gene: TRBV6-1
CDR3 protein: CASSENPPLRGTDHQPQHF
CDR3 DNA: TGTGCCAGCAGTGAAAACCCGCCTCTCCGAGGGACAGATCATCAGCCCCAGCATTTT

D gene: -
J gene: TRBJ2-2
clone size: -
V gene: TRBV19
CDR3 protein: CASSMDFLGAGELFF
CDR3 DNA: TGTGCCAGTAGTATGGACTTCCTTGGGGCCGGGGAGCTGTTTTTT

D gene: -
J gene: TRBJ2-3
clone size: -
V gene: TRBV3-1/TRBV3-2
CDR3 protein: CASKQETGSTQYF
CDR3 DNA: TGTGCCAGCAAACAAGAAACGGGTTCTACGCAGTATTTT

D gene: -
J gene: TRBJ2-1
clone size: -
V gene: TRBV19
CDR3 protein: CASGVSSYNEQFF
CDR3 DNA: TGTGCCAGTGGTGTGAGCTCCTACAATGAGCAGTTCTTC

D gene: TRBD1
J gene: TRBJ1-1
clone size: -
V gene: TRBV3-1/TRBV3-2
CDR3 protein: CASSQIPGQGMNTEAFF
CDR3 DNA: TGTGCCAGCAGCCAAATACCGGGACAGGGCATGAACACTGAAGCTTTCTTT

D gene: -
J gene: TRBJ1-2
clone size: -
V gene: TRBV7-9
CDR3 protein: CASSLTGPYYGYTF
CDR3 DNA: TGTGCCAGCAGCTTGACAGGCCCTTACTATGGCTACACCTTC

D gene: TRBD2
J gene: TRBJ2-7
clone size: -
V gene: TRBV11-2
CDR3 protein: CASSSGGWGTATYEQYF
CDR3 DNA: TGTGCCAGCAGCTCCGGGGGGTGGGGGACGGCTACCTACGAGCAGTACTTC

D gene: -
J gene: TRBJ1-5
clone size: -
V gene: TRBV6-1
CDR3 protein: CASSEGIYPEHNSNQPQHF
CDR3 DNA: TGTGCCAGCAGTGAAGGAATTTACCCGGAACACAATAGCAATCAGCCCCAGCATTTT

D gene: -
J gene: TRBJ1-1
clone size: -
V gene: TRBV5-4
CDR3 protein: CASSSRGDTEAFF
CDR3 DNA: TGTGCCAGCAGCTCACGGGGGGACACTGAAGCTTTCTTT

D gene: TRBD1
J gene: TRBJ1-1
clone size: -
V gene: TRBV9
CDR3 protein: CASRETGARKAFF
CDR3 DNA: TGTGCCAGCAGAGAGACAGGGGCTCGGAAAGCTTTCTTT

D gene: -
J gene: TRBJ1-2
clone size: -
V gene: TRBV25-1
CDR3 protein: CASSEYRGVYGYTF
CDR3 DNA: TGTGCCAGCAGTGAATATCGGGGGGTCTATGGCTACACCTTC

D gene: -
J gene: TRBJ2-7
clone size: -
V gene: TRBV4-1
CDR3 protein: CASSQEAVPEIAHEQYF
CDR3 DNA: TGCGCCAGCAGCCAAGAGGCGGTCCCCGAAATCGCCCACGAGCAGTACTTC

D gene: -
J gene: TRBJ1-2
clone size: -
V gene: TRBV5-6
CDR3 protein: CASSLGGGFSGGYTF
CDR3 DNA: TGTGCCAGCAGCTTGGGCGGAGGCTTCTCAGGAGGCTACACCTTC

D gene: -
J gene: TRBJ2-7
clone size: once
V gene: TRBV15
CDR3 protein: CATSSPPSYEQYF
CDR3 DNA: TGTGCCACCAGCAGCCCCCCCTCCTACGAGCAGTACTTC

D gene: TRBD2
J gene: TRBJ2-1
clone size: -
V gene: TRBV24-1
CDR3 protein: CATSDGGRGKFF
CDR3 DNA: TGTGCCACCAGTGATGGAGGGAGGGGAAAGTTCTTC

D gene: TRBD2
J gene: TRBJ2-5
clone size: -
V gene: TRBV6-2/TRBV6-3
CDR3 protein: CASSPGLAFLQETQYF
CDR3 DNA: TGTGCCAGCAGTCCGGGACTAGCGTTTCTTCAAGAGACCCAGTACTTC

D gene: -
J gene: TRBJ1-2
clone size: -
V gene: TRBV18
CDR3 protein: CASSPSALGSTF
CDR3 DNA: TGTGCCAGCTCCCCATCCGCCCTAGGATCCACCTTC